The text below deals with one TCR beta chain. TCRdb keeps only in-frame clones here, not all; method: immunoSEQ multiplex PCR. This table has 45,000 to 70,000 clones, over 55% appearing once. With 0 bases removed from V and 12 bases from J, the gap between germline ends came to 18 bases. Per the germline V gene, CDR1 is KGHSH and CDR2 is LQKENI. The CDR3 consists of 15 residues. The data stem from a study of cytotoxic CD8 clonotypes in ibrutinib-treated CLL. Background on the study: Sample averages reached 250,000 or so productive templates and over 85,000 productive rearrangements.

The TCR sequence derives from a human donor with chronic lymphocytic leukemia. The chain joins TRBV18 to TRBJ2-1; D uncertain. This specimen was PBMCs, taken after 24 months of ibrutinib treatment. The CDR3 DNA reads TGTGCCAGCTCACCACCGCTATCGCCAAACCGCGGGCAGTTCTTC. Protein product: CASSPPLSPNRGQFF.